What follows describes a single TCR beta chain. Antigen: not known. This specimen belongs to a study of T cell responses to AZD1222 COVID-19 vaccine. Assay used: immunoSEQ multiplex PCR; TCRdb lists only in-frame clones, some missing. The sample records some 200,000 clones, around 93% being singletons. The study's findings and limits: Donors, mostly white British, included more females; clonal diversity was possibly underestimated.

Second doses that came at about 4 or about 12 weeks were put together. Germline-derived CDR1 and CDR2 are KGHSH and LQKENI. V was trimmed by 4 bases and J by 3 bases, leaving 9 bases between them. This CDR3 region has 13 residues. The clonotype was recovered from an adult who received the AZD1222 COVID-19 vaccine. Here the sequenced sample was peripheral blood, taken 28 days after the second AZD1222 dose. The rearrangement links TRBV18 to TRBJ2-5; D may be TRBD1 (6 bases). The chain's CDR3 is CASSLNREETQYF. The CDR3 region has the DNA TGTGCCAGCTCACTAAACAGGGAAGAGACCCAGTACTTC.